The source of this TCR beta chain is a study of regulatory T cells in long-lasting Graves disease. Time point indicated: newly diagnosed GD, antithyroid drugs for less than 3 months. Researchers made the TCR library from RNA that was extracted from PBMCs. Patients with Graves' disease were diagnosed by American Thyroid Association guidelines. Germline V CDR1 and CDR2: LNHDA, SQIVND (reference sequence). The CDR3 has 15 residues. Trimming pared 5 bases from V and 2 bases from J, leaving 13 bases between. Construction of TCR beta libraries relied on iRepertoire HTBI primers and on Arm-PCR targeting CDR3 regions. In TCRdb, the multiplex PCR reads were re-called with MiXCR into one record per CDR3 protein. The table has under 450,000 distinct CDR3 sequences, about a sixth seen once. This clonotype has just a few counts. These data were also reused for a study on T cells in Graves' hyperthyroidism and ophthalmopathy. This second report adds: It was uncontrolled infection, other autoimmune disease, pregnancy or lactation that excluded patients. Using the HTBI primer set, a first-round RT-PCR was run on the TCR CDR3. Peripheral blood also featured most of the thyroid clonotypes expanded above 0.001.

The gene calls are TRBV19 and TRBJ2-1; TRBD2 is a possible D gene (5 bases). The receptor was derived from a woman between 18 and 29 years old with Graves disease. Sequencing was performed on peripheral blood mononuclear cells (PBMCs), taken at new diagnosis, from a patient treated with antithyroid drugs. The CDR3 region has the DNA TGTGCCAGTAGTTTGATAAGCGGAGCCTACAATGAGCAGTTCTTC. Residues: CASSLISGAYNEQFF.